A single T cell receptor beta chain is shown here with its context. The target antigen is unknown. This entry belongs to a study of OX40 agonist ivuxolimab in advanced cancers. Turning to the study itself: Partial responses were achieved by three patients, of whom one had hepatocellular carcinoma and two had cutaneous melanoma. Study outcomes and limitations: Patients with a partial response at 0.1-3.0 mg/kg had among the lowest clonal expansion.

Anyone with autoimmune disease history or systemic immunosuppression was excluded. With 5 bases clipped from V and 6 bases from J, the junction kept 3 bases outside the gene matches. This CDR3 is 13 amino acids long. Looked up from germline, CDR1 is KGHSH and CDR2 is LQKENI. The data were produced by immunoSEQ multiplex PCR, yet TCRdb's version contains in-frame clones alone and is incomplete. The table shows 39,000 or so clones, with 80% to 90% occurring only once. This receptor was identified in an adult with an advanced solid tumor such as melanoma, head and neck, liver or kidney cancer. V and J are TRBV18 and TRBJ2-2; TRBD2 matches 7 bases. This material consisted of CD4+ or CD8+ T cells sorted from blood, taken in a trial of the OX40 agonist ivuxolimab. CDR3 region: CASSIAGAGELFF. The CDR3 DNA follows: TGTGCCAGCTCAATCGCGGGGGCCGGGGAGCTGTTTTTT.